The 14 T cell receptor beta chains below were found in one sample sequenced in a study of shared T cell receptors in the human thymus. This table comes from immunoSEQ multiplex PCR, and its TCRdb copy is limited to in-frame clones, with some not included. Among about 400,000 clones listed, 85% to 95% were seen once. The sequencing input was thymocytes. The receptors were gathered from a human donor.

This rearrangement joins TRBV7-4 to TRBJ1-1; D gene uncertain. The CDR3 is made up of 14 amino acids. In germline, CDR1 is SGHVT, CDR2 SQSDAQ. Between the trimmed V and J ends, which lost 5 bases and 0 bases, there was a span of 10 bases. CDR3: CASSPTGLNTEAFF. As DNA, the CDR3 is TGTGCCAGCAGCCCAACTGGACTGAACACTGAAGCTTTCTTT.

V gene TRBV5-1 combines with J gene TRBJ2-7, with TRBD2 identical over 8 bases. Germline loops: CDR1 SGHRS, CDR2 YFSETQ. Trimming at V came to 2 bases and at J to 5 bases, leaving 6 bases not matched to a gene. The CDR3 length is 14 residues. Here the CDR3 DNA reads TGCGCCAGCAGCTTCAGCGGGAGCCCCAACGAGCAGTACTTC. Residues: CASSFSGSPNEQYF.

This chain uses TRBV7-9 with TRBJ2-4, with TRBD2 matching over 12 bases. The CDR3 extends over 19 amino acids. V lost 0 bases to trimming and J lost 2 bases; unmatched junction nucleotides: 8. Germline CDR1 SEHNR, CDR2 FQNEAQ (reference sequence). The chain's CDR3 is CASSLAQGLAGETKNIQYF. The CDR3 DNA reads TGTGCCAGCAGCTTAGCCCAGGGACTAGCGGGCGAAACCAAAAACATTCAGTACTTC.

J is TRBJ2-1 and V is TRBV5-1; D possibly corresponds to TRBD2 (6 bases). V lost 0 bases and J lost 5, with 15 bases in between. The CDR3 has 16 residues. Germline V gene data show CDR1 as SGHRS and CDR2 as YFSETQ. The CDR3 here is CASSLASGTRNNEQFF. Written as DNA, the CDR3 is TGCGCCAGCAGCTTGGCCTCAGGGACTCGGAACAATGAGCAGTTCTTC.

The chain is built from TRBV28 and TRBJ2-5; D may be TRBD1 (6 bases). The CDR3 is 19 amino acids. Germline V gives CDR1 MDHEN, CDR2 SYDVKM. Trimming removed 5 bases from V and 2 bases from J, with 27 bases in between. The DNA for the CDR3 is TGTGCCAGCAGTCCATATGTTGAGGACAGAAGCCCCTCTCAAGAGACCCAGTACTTC. Its translation is CASSPYVEDRSPSQETQYF.

This clone has only one observation. The V and J genes are TRBV5-4 and TRBJ2-1; 7 nucleotides align to TRBD1. The CDR3 runs to 15 residues. CDR1 SGHNT and CDR2 YYREEE come from the germline V gene (reference sequence). V gave up 4 bases and J gave up 0 bases; unmatched junction bases: 4. The DNA for the CDR3 is TGTGCCAGCAGCCCCCGGGACAGCTCCTACAATGAGCAGTTCTTC. It is translated as CASSPRDSSYNEQFF.

The chain has TRBV27 and TRBJ2-5; weak D call: TRBD1 (6 bases). The V end lost 4 bases, the J end lost 3 bases, and 15 bases lay between the germline ends. This CDR3 is 15 amino acids long. CDR1 is MNHEY, CDR2 SMNVEV, per germline (reference sequence). The CDR3 DNA reads TGTGCCAGCAGTTATCCAGGGGCGACTAAAGAGACCCAGTACTTC. Its translation is CASSYPGATKETQYF.

The rearrangement links TRBV28 to TRBJ2-3; D assignment may be TRBD1 or TRBD2 (5 bases each). Trimming took 7 bases from V and 0 from J, leaving 20 bases between them. CDR1 is MDHEN, CDR2 SYDVKM, per germline. The CDR3 consists of 17 residues. CDR3 amino acids: CASTTEGRAASTDTQYF. Here the CDR3 DNA reads TGTGCCAGCACCACCGAGGGCAGGGCGGCTAGCACAGATACGCAGTATTTT.

The rearrangement uses TRBV7-2 and TRBJ2-1; 7 bases match TRBD1. Germline V gene sequence: CDR1 SGHTA, CDR2 FQGNSA. The length of the CDR3 is 17 residues. V shed 6 bases and J 1 base; nucleotides not matched to a gene: 12. CDR3 in amino acids: CASSRPGQDSSYNEQFF. CDR3 DNA sequence: TGTGCCAGCAGTCGACCCGGACAGGATTCGTCCTACAATGAGCAGTTCTTC.

The rearrangement links TRBV5-4 to TRBJ2-5; 16 positions match TRBD2. CDR1 and CDR2 (germline): SGHNT, YYREEE (reference sequence). J was trimmed by 5 bases and V by 0 bases; bases with no gene match: 10. This CDR3 contains 19 residues. CDR3 nucleotide sequence: TGTGCCAGCAGCTTGGCTCCCTCCGGGACTAGCGGGAGGGGGGAGACCCAGTACTTC. Translation: CASSLAPSGTSGRGETQYF.

The CDR3 region is CAIGGYAAAYEQYF. The CDR3 nucleotides read TGTGCCATCGGCGGCTATGCAGCCGCCTACGAGCAGTACTTC. The chain is built from TRBV10-3 and TRBJ2-7; no firm D call. CDR1 and CDR2 (germline): ENHRY, SYGVKD. The V end was cut by 8 bases, the J end by 2 bases, with 16 bases between. The CDR3 sequence is 14 residues long.

V usage is TRBV1 and J usage is TRBJ2-3. TRBV1 is assigned pseudogene status. This CDR3 has 16 amino acids. CDR3 DNA sequence: TGCACCAGCAGCCAAGAAGGGGGAGGTCGGACAGATACGCAGTATTTT. Translated, it gives CTSSQEGGGRTDTQYF.

This chain links TRBV27 with TRBJ1-3; D is uncertain. CDR3 length: 14 amino acids. Germline values: CDR1 MNHEY, CDR2 SMNVEV (reference sequence). Trimming shortened V by 2 bases and J by 2 bases, and 7 bases separated the two germline ends. CDR3 sequence reads: CASSLASPGNTIYF. The DNA for the CDR3 is TGTGCCAGCAGTTTAGCGTCACCTGGAAACACCATATATTTT.

The chain has TRBV6-5 and TRBJ1-5, with D maybe TRBD1 (6 bases). The V end lost 0 bases, the J end lost 4 bases, and 10 bases lay between the germline ends. Germline V gene lookup returns CDR1 MNHEY and CDR2 SVGAGI. The CDR3 is 15 amino acids. The CDR3 DNA sequence: TGTGCCAGCAGTTACTCGGGGGCCCCTAATCAGCCCCAGCATTTT. This sequence encodes CASSYSGAPNQPQHF.